This T cell receptor beta chain was sequenced during a study of blood T cell repertoires in COVID-19. At the level of the study: Sample material is recorded as cDNA or gDNA derived from T cells, B-cell-depleted T cells, or PBMCs.

V lost 5 bases to trimming and J lost 4 bases; unmatched junction nucleotides: 12. The CDR3 consists of 16 residues. Germline values: CDR1 SEHNR, CDR2 FQNEAQ (reference sequence). TCRdb keeps only in-frame clones here, not all; method: immunoSEQ multiplex PCR. The sample has about 42,000 clones, 80% to 90% seen once. The chain links TRBV7-9 to TRBJ1-2; TRBD1 matches 8 bases. Sequenced input: peripheral blood. The source is a man aged 25-45 years with active or convalescent COVID-19. CDR3 DNA: TGTGCCAGCAGCCCCTACCCGGGACAGGTTGCCTATGGCTACACCTTC. Protein product: CASSPYPGQVAYGYTF.